This record covers a single T cell receptor (beta chain). The data were obtained in a study of control samples from healthy donors and cancer patients. Germline V lookup: CDR1 LGHDT, CDR2 YNNKEL (reference sequence). The CDR3 runs 18 residues. Trimming took off 4 bases at V and 0 bases at J, with 18 bases between the two ends. Here immunoSEQ multiplex PCR was the method, and the copy in TCRdb shows in-frame clones only, minus some. Seen here are about 160,000 clones, over 95% observed once, and the top ten hold just over 1%. The rearrangement joins TRBV3-1 (or the pseudogene TRBV3-2) to TRBJ2-2; TRBD2 might be the D (7 bases). The origin of this receptor is a woman aged 30 to 39 in good health. The sequencing sample was made of blood. CDR3 coding DNA: TGTGCCAGCAGCCCGAGGGGGGGACCAGTCACGAACACCGGGGAGCTGTTTTTT. Encoded protein: CASSPRGGPVTNTGELFF.